This T cell receptor beta chain stems from a study of T-cell reconstitution after alpha-beta-depleted transplantation in children. This clonotype occurred a few times. TCRbeta library construction was performed incorporating unique molecular identifiers. TCRdb called the PCR reads again in MiXCR, with one record for every CDR3 protein. The sample includes around 410,000 distinct CDR3 sequences, 11% of them seen just once. Germline V gene sequence: CDR1 MNHNS, CDR2 SASEGT. V lost 6 bases to trimming and J lost 3 bases, with 14 bases between them. The CDR3 contains 14 residues. The TCR sequence derives from a human donor who donated a stem cell graft to a child with acute myeloid leukemia. The chain uses TRBV6-1 and TRBJ1-2, with unresolved D. The specimen comprised PBMCs from the stem cell graft donor, sampled from the stem cell graft. This chain's CDR3 is CASRNGIGYYGYTF. In nucleotides, the CDR3 is TGTGCCAGCAGGAACGGAATTGGGTACTATGGCTACACCTTC.